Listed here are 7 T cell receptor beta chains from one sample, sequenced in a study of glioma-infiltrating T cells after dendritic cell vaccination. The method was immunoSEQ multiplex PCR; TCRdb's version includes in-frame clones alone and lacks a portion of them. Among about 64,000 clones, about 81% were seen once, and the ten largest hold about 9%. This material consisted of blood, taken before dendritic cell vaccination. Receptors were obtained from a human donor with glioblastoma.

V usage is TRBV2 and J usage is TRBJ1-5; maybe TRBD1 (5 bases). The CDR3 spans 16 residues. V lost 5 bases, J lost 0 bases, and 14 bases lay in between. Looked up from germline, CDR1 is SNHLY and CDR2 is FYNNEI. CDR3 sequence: CASSHMAGNSNQPQHF. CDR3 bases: TGTGCCAGCAGTCACATGGCAGGGAATAGCAATCAGCCCCAGCATTTT.

The CDR3 protein is CASSLGPGTGLGNQPQHF. The CDR3 DNA is TGTGCCAGCAGCTTAGGACCCGGGACAGGGTTGGGCAATCAGCCCCAGCATTTT. This sequence joins TRBV7-6 and TRBJ1-5; 9 positions agree with TRBD1. This CDR3 contains 18 residues. The trim removed 1 base at V and 2 bases at J, leaving 9 bases unmatched. Germline CDR1 reads SGHVS; CDR2 reads FNYEAQ.

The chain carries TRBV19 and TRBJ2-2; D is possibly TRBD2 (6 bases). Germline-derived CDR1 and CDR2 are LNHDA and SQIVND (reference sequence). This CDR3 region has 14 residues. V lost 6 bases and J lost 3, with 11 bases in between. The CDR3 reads CASRKSGHTGELFF. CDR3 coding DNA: TGTGCCAGTAGAAAAAGCGGGCACACCGGGGAGCTGTTTTTT.

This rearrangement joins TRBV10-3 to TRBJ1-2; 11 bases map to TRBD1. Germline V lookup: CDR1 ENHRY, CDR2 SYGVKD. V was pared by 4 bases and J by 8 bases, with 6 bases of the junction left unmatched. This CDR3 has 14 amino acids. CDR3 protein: CAISGDRGMEGYTF. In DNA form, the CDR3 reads TGTGCCATCAGTGGGGACAGGGGGATGGAGGGCTACACCTTC.

The CDR3 nucleotides are TGCGCCAGCAGTGAGTCGATTATAGTGGCAGGGGCTAGCTACGAGCAGTACTTC. Amino acid sequence: CASSESIIVAGASYEQYF. The V call is TRBV10-2, the J call TRBJ2-7; perhaps TRBD1 as D (6 bases). The CDR3 length is 18 residues. Germline V lookup: CDR1 WSHSY, CDR2 SAAADI. Trimming stripped 0 bases from V and 3 bases from J, with 21 bases between.

CDR3 DNA sequence: TGCGCCAGCAGCGCCCAGACAGGCCCCAATTCACCCCTCCACTTT. Encoded protein: CASSAQTGPNSPLHF. The chain carries TRBV5-1 and TRBJ1-6; a possible D gene is TRBD1 (6 bases). This CDR3 contains 15 residues. Germline values: CDR1 SGHRS, CDR2 YFSETQ. V dropped 4 bases and J dropped 7 bases, with 15 bases sitting between them. Variable domain in full (rest from reference TRBV5-1 and TRBJ1-6): KAGVTQTPRYLIKTRGQQVTLSCSPISGHRSVSWYQQTPGQGLQFLFEYFSETQRNKGNFPGRFSGRQFSNSRSEMNVSTLELGDSALYLCASSAQTGPNSPLHFGNGTRLTVT.

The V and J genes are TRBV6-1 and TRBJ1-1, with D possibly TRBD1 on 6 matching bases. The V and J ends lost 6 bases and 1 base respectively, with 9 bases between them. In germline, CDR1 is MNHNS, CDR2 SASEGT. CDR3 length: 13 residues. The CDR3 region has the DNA TGTGCCAGCAGGGTGACAGGGAACACTGAAGCTTTCTTT. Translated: CASRVTGNTEAFF.